This T cell receptor (beta chain) was identified in a study of PD-1 blockade in classical Hodgkin lymphoma. Study information: The patients were dosed with nivolumab 3 mg/kg, infused intravenously every 2 weeks.

Exposure to brentuximab vedotin varied, and each patient had relapsed following autologous stem cell transplantation. Magnetic depletion of non-target cells from thawed PBMCs yielded purified CD8+ T cells. Per germline, CDR1 SGHAT and CDR2 FQNNGV. This CDR3 is 15 amino acids long. V shed 3 bases, J shed 3 bases, and the junction held 6 bases outside the gene matches. Clones were sequenced by immunoSEQ multiplex PCR, and TCRdb holds only the in-frame ones, with some missing. The table shows fewer than 30,000 clones, with around 88% occurring only once. The sequences come from CD8+ T cells from blood, collected at baseline. The genes are TRBV11-2 and TRBJ2-3; the match to TRBD1 covers 7 bases. The source of this sequence is a human donor with classical Hodgkin lymphoma. The CDR3 sequence: CASSFLGTETDTQYF. CDR3 DNA sequence: TGTGCCAGCAGCTTCCTGGGGACAGAAACAGATACGCAGTATTTT.